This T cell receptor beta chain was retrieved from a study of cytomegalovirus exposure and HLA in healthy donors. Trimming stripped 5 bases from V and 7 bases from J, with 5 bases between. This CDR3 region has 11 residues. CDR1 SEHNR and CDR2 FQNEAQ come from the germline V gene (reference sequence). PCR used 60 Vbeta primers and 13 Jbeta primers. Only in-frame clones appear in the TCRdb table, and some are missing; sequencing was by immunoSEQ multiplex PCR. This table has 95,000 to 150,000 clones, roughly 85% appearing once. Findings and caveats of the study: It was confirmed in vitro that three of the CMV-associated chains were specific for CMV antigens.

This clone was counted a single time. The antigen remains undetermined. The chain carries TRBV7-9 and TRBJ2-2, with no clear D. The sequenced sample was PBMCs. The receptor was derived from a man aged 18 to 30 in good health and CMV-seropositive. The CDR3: CASSVIGELFF. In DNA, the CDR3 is TGTGCCAGCAGCGTCATCGGGGAGCTGTTTTTT. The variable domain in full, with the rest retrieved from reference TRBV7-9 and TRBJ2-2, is DTGVSQNPRHKITKRGQNVTFRCDPISEHNRLYWYRQTLGQGPEFLTYFQNEAQLEKSRLLSDRFSAERPKGSFSTLEIQRTEQGDSAMYLCASSVIGELFFGEGSRLTVL.